This T cell receptor beta chain was sequenced for a study of post-analysis software for immune sequencing data. General observations from the study: Five or six TRBV segments were significantly more frequent in patients than in controls. TRBV5-6, TRBV5-1 and TRBV20-1 were among these segments.

This clonotype was observed a handful of times. Its antigen is not identified. CDR1 is SGHAT, CDR2 FQNNGV, per germline. V lost 4 bases and J 5 bases, leaving 16 bases between the germline ends. The CDR3 runs 15 residues. TCR beta libraries were prepared from cDNA with unique molecular identifiers. TCRdb re-called the PCR reads with MiXCR, one entry per CDR3 protein. The sample contains 650,000 to 900,000 distinct CDR3 sequences, 35% to 55% of which appear only once. The sequence derives from a girl between 5 and 17 years old with multiple sclerosis. The sample comprised blood. This sequence joins TRBV11-2 and TRBJ2-3; D possibly uses TRBD1 or TRBD2 (5 bases each). The CDR3 sequence: CASSSAGRQGDTQYF. The CDR3 DNA follows: TGTGCCAGCAGCTCCGCAGGGAGACAAGGAGATACGCAGTATTTT.